This T cell receptor beta chain was recovered during a study of response to subunit inactivated influenza vaccine. This clonotype showed up just a few times. With 5 bases removed from V and 7 bases from J, the gap between germline ends came to 15 bases. The CDR3 covers 15 residues. Using its own MiXCR run on the RT-PCR reads, TCRdb lists one record per CDR3 protein. The table includes 500,000 to 550,000 distinct CDR3 sequences, approximately 20% detected once. The data were also submitted as part of a second study, on T cells expressing NK-cell markers. Turning to that study: Making the TCR beta cDNA relied on 5'RACE template switching with UMIs. TCR beta repertoires came from sorted CD3+CD56+NKG2C+, CD3+CD56+NKG2C- and CD3+CD56-NKG2C+ T cells. Restriction of the sorted population to alpha-beta TCR T cells was achieved in several experiments with an anti-gamma-delta TCR antibody. In a handful of donors, dominant CD3+CD56+NKG2C+ clonotypes ranked among the top 10 CD8+ clonotypes. Once again these clonotypes came out on top in the CD3+CD56-NKG2C+ fraction of a few donors.

The sample was CD4+ T cells sorted from PBMCs, taken 11 to 12 days after vaccination. This TCR came from a man aged 50-60 years who received an inactivated influenza vaccine. V gene TRBV12-3 or TRBV12-4 combines with J gene TRBJ1-6; D is possibly TRBD1 (5 bases). The CDR3 region has the DNA TGTGCCAGCAGTGTTGGGGGATCTGGAAATTCACCCCTCCACTTT. The encoded protein is CASSVGGSGNSPLHF.